This is a list of T cell receptor beta chains from one sample in a study of graft-versus-host responses after intestinal transplantation. Using immunoSEQ multiplex PCR, the repertoire was profiled, and TCRdb retains in-frame clones only, with some absent. The data show 75,000 to 100,000 clones, 80% to 95% seen once. The sample here was PBMCs, taken about 440 days after intestinal transplant. All receptors derive from a human patient who received an intestinal transplant, so some T cells may come from the graft donor. Each CDR3 is given with its conserved first and last residue. The order of the fields is D gene, V gene, J gene, clone size, CDR3 protein, CDR3 DNA. A D gene is named only where the DNA matches it firmly. The listing skips clone size in some rows; elsewhere it reads once, few, many or a size class.

NA	TRBV27	TRBJ1-2	NA	CASSLSIADYGYTF	TGTGCCAGCAGTTTATCGATTGCGGACTATGGCTACACCTTC
TRBD1	TRBV11-2	TRBJ1-1	NA	CASSLGADRGTLAEAFF	TGTGCCAGCAGCTTAGGGGCGGACAGGGGAACACTAGCTGAAGCTTTCTTT
NA	TRBV19	TRBJ2-7	NA	CASSPQGGSYEQYF	TGTGCCAGTAGCCCCCAGGGGGGCTCCTACGAGCAGTACTTC
NA	TRBV7-8	TRBJ2-7	once	CASSLKGGSYEQYF	TGTGCCAGCAGCCTCAAGGGGGGCTCCTACGAGCAGTACTTC
NA	TRBV7-9	TRBJ2-7	NA	CASSFGGNHYEQYF	TGTGCCAGCAGCTTCGGCGGGAACCACTACGAGCAGTACTTC
TRBD1	TRBV7-3	TRBJ2-1	NA	CASSLTLTGGTYNEQFF	TGTGCCAGCAGCTTAACGCTAACAGGGGGAACCTACAATGAGCAGTTCTTC
NA	TRBV6-1	TRBJ2-2	NA	CASSEGEPAGELFF	TGTGCCAGCAGTGAAGGAGAACCGGCCGGGGAGCTGTTTTTT
NA	TRBV6-1	TRBJ1-4	NA	CASSYNEKLFF	TGTGCCAGCAGCTACAATGAAAAACTGTTTTTT
NA	TRBV6-1	TRBJ1-1	NA	CASSHLGEGSVEAFF	TGTGCCAGCAGTCACCTCGGGGAGGGGAGTGTTGAAGCTTTCTTT
NA	TRBV10-3	TRBJ1-5	NA	CAAAGTPANQPQHF	TGTGCCGCCGCCGGGACCCCCGCAAATCAGCCCCAGCATTTT
NA	TRBV7-3	TRBJ1-1	NA	CASSAQLNTEAFF	TGTGCCAGCAGCGCCCAGCTGAACACTGAAGCTTTCTTT
TRBD1	TRBV5-4	TRBJ1-6	NA	CASSPHRDRGDSPLHF	TGTGCCAGCAGCCCACACCGGGACAGGGGTGATTCACCCCTCCACTTT
TRBD1	TRBV25-1	TRBJ1-4	NA	CASSATGSNEKLFF	TGTGCCAGCAGTGCGACAGGGAGTAATGAAAAACTGTTTTTT
NA	TRBV2	TRBJ1-3	few	CASSGDRKYF	TGTGCCAGCAGTGGTGACAGGAAATATTTT
TRBD1	TRBV18	TRBJ2-7	NA	CASSPRQGPYEQYF	TGTGCCAGCTCCCCCCGACAGGGACCCTACGAGCAGTACTTC
NA	TRBV7-7	TRBJ1-6	NA	CASSPSIPSSYNSPLHF	TGTGCTAGCAGCCCCTCTATTCCGAGCTCCTATAATTCACCCCTCCACTTT
NA	TRBV7-3	TRBJ2-2	NA	CASSLIRGELFF	TGTGCCAGCAGCTTAATCCGGGGGGAGCTGTTTTTT
NA	TRBV10-3	TRBJ2-7	NA	CAISGARGALSYEQYF	TGTGCCATCAGTGGGGCCCGGGGGGCCCTCTCCTACGAGCAGTACTTC
NA	TRBV7-9	TRBJ1-1	NA	CASSRTGNTEAFF	TGTGCCAGCAGCCGAACAGGGAACACTGAAGCTTTCTTT
TRBD2	TRBV19	TRBJ2-3	NA	CASSIGERGWTDTQYF	TGTGCCAGTAGTATTGGGGAGCGGGGGTGGACAGATACGCAGTATTTT
NA	TRBV7-9	TRBJ1-1	NA	CASSPRSGGRGTEAFF	TGTGCCAGCAGCCCGCGATCGGGGGGCCGTGGCACTGAAGCTTTCTTT
NA	TRBV11-2	TRBJ1-5	NA	CASSLGTTYQPQHF	TGTGCCAGCAGCTTGGGCACCACCTATCAGCCCCAGCATTTT
TRBD1	TRBV6-6	TRBJ2-7	NA	CASSGGQEYEQYF	TGTGCCAGCAGTGGGGGACAGGAGTACGAGCAGTACTTC
TRBD2	TRBV5-1	TRBJ2-1	NA	CASSLLAGGTYNEQFF	TGCGCCAGCAGCCTCCTAGCGGGGGGTACCTACAATGAGCAGTTCTTC
NA	TRBV7-3	TRBJ1-1	NA	CASSLTLYTEAFF	TGTGCCAGCAGCTTAACCTTGTACACTGAAGCTTTCTTT
NA	TRBV7-9	TRBJ2-5	NA	CASSQAGTQYF	TGTGCCAGCAGCCAAGCCGGCACCCAGTACTTC
NA	TRBV9	TRBJ1-1	NA	CASSSQSNTEAFF	TGTGCCAGCAGCTCCCAATCGAACACTGAAGCTTTCTTT
NA	TRBV9	TRBJ2-3	NA	CASSVVGDTQYF	TGTGCCAGCAGCGTAGTTGGAGATACGCAGTATTTT
NA	TRBV6-5	TRBJ1-5	NA	CASSYSSGVQPQHF	TGTGCCAGCAGTTACTCTTCAGGGGTTCAGCCCCAGCATTTT
TRBD1	TRBV27	TRBJ1-4	NA	CASSYSSGTGGEKLFF	TGTGCCAGCAGTTATTCCTCCGGGACAGGGGGTGAAAAACTGTTTTTT
TRBD1	TRBV7-9	TRBJ1-1	NA	CASSITGVEAFF	TGTGCCAGCAGCATTACAGGGGTTGAAGCTTTCTTT
NA	TRBV29-1	TRBJ1-6	NA	CSVEDRQDNSPLHF	TGCAGCGTTGAAGATAGACAGGATAATTCACCCCTCCACTTT
TRBD2	TRBV4-1	TRBJ2-2	NA	CASSQEVVAGATGELFF	TGCGCCAGCAGCCAAGAAGTGGTAGCGGGGGCCACCGGGGAGCTGTTTTTT
NA	TRBV12-5	TRBJ2-5	NA	CASGENGREAQYF	TGTGCTAGTGGCGAAAACGGAAGAGAAGCCCAGTACTTC
NA	TRBV6-1	TRBJ2-5	NA	CASSAWGRETQYF	TGTGCCTCCTCTGCGTGGGGTCGGGAGACCCAGTACTTC
NA	TRBV7-6	TRBJ2-5	NA	CASTAGVTQYF	TGTGCCAGCACCGCCGGAGTGACCCAGTACTTC
TRBD2	TRBV9	TRBJ2-7	NA	CASSVDGGSYEQYF	TGTGCCAGCAGCGTAGACGGGGGGTCCTACGAGCAGTACTTC
TRBD1	TRBV19	TRBJ2-5	once	CASSENRGHETQYF	TGTGCCAGTAGCGAGAACAGGGGTCATGAGACCCAGTACTTC
NA	TRBV6-5	TRBJ1-1	NA	CASSYDTGNTEAFF	TGTGCCAGCAGTTACGACACAGGGAACACTGAAGCTTTCTTT
NA	TRBV5-5	TRBJ1-6	NA	CASSLPGDSPLHF	TGTGCCAGCAGCTTGCCGGGAGATTCACCCCTCCACTTT
NA	TRBV2	TRBJ1-2	NA	CASSEWGVGYTF	TGTGCCAGCAGTGAATGGGGGGTTGGCTACACCTTC
TRBD1	TRBV9	TRBJ1-5	NA	CASSQGGADQPQHF	TGTGCCAGCTCCCAGGGGGGGGCCGATCAGCCCCAGCATTTT
NA	TRBV5-1	TRBJ2-1	NA	CASSLRTSYNEQFF	TGCGCCAGCAGCTTGAGGACAAGCTACAATGAGCAGTTCTTC
NA	TRBV6-6	TRBJ2-7	NA	CASSFSGEQYF	TGTGCCAGCAGTTTTAGTGGCGAGCAGTACTTC
NA	TRBV6-5	TRBJ1-3	NA	CASSPLLASGNTIYF	TGTGCCAGCAGTCCATTACTTGCTTCTGGAAACACCATATATTTT
NA	TRBV7-8	TRBJ1-1	NA	CASSLGHNTEAFF	TGTGCCAGCAGCTTAGGACATAACACTGAAGCTTTCTTT
TRBD1	TRBV10-3	TRBJ1-6	NA	CAIRADRGSSPLHF	TGTGCCATCAGGGCTGACAGGGGGAGTTCACCCCTCCACTTT
TRBD1	TRBV5-5	TRBJ2-7	NA	CASSGDRDRRFYEQYF	TGTGCCAGCAGCGGGGACCGGGACAGAAGATTCTACGAGCAGTACTTC
NA	TRBV1	TRBJ2-6	NA	CTSSSPCLAQSRANVLTF	TGCACCAGCAGCTCCCCATGTTTGGCACAAAGTCGGGCCAACGTCCTGACTTTC
NA	TRBV6-6	TRBJ1-2	NA	CASSYAGARGYTF	TGTGCCAGCAGTTACGCGGGGGCGAGGGGCTACACCTTC
TRBD1	TRBV19	TRBJ1-1	NA	CASSPGDRGTEAFF	TGTGCCAGTAGTCCAGGGGACAGGGGGACTGAAGCTTTCTTT
NA	TRBV7-3	TRBJ1-2	NA	CASSSPLFQGDYGYTF	TGTGCCAGCAGCTCACCCCTCTTTCAGGGTGACTATGGCTACACCTTC
NA	TRBV6-1	TRBJ1-2	few	CASTYGYTF	TGTGCCAGCACCTATGGCTACACCTTC
NA	TRBV15	TRBJ1-1	NA	CATSGRGANPEAFF	TGTGCCACCAGCGGCCGGGGGGCGAACCCTGAAGCTTTCTTT